Each of the 11 T cell receptor beta chains below was sequenced from the same sample in a study of blood T cell repertoires in COVID-19. The table came from immunoSEQ multiplex PCR; TCRdb's copy has only in-frame clones and leaves some out. This sample yields about 14,000 clones, of which roughly nine tenths are seen a single time; roughly a sixth belongs to the top ten. The sequencing sample was made of peripheral blood. These receptors originate from a human donor with active COVID-19. The donor label of this sample is uncertain.

The gene calls are TRBV3-1 (or the pseudogene TRBV3-2) and TRBJ2-7, with TRBD2 as a possible D gene (6 bases). V dropped 1 base and J dropped 6 bases, with 7 bases sitting between them. The CDR3 covers 12 residues. CDR1 and CDR2 (germline): LGHDT, YNNKEL (reference sequence). CDR3 sequence: CASSQVEGEQYF. Here the CDR3 DNA reads TGTGCCAGCAGCCAAGTGGAGGGCGAGCAGTACTTC.

This chain uses TRBV18 with TRBJ2-2, with 8 nucleotides matching TRBD2. V was clipped by 3 bases and J by 1 base; unmatched bases: 1. This CDR3 contains 15 residues. Germline CDR1 is KGHSH and CDR2 is LQKENI. This chain's CDR3 is CASSPREGNTGELFF. The CDR3 nucleotides are TGTGCCAGCTCACCTCGGGAGGGGAACACCGGGGAGCTGTTTTTT.

J is TRBJ2-5 and V is TRBV24-1, with D uncertain. The CDR3 consists of 15 residues. Trimming shortened V by 0 bases and J by 1 base, and 8 bases separated the two germline ends. Germline CDR1 is KGHDR and CDR2 is SFDVKD. The CDR3 sequence is CATSDLVDSQETQYF. CDR3 DNA sequence: TGTGCCACCAGTGATTTGGTCGACTCCCAAGAGACCCAGTACTTC.

The J gene is TRBJ1-1, the V gene TRBV9; D is perhaps TRBD1 (6 bases). The V gene's germline CDR1 is SGDLS and CDR2 YYNGEE. The CDR3 covers 14 residues. With 4 bases removed from V and 2 bases from J, the gap between germline ends came to 12 bases. CDR3 protein: CASSPGQRNTEAFF. CDR3 coding DNA: TGTGCCAGCAGCCCGGGACAAAGAAACACTGAAGCTTTCTTT.

The chain combines TRBV9 with TRBJ2-1, with TRBD2 identical over 8 bases. The germline gives CDR1 SGDLS, CDR2 YYNGEE. The CDR3 has 15 amino acids. The V segment lost 0 bases and the J segment 8 bases; nucleotides outside the gene matches: 7. The CDR3 loop reads CASSVEGETSDEQFF. The CDR3 nucleotides read TGTGCCAGCAGCGTAGAAGGGGAGACTAGCGATGAGCAGTTCTTC.

The chain is built from TRBV27 and TRBJ2-2, with TRBD1 matching over 7 bases. Germline CDR1 and CDR2: MNHEY and SMNVEV (reference sequence). The CDR3 is made up of 17 amino acids. The junction had 16 bases not matched to a gene; V was cut back by 5 bases and J by 7 bases. The CDR3: CASSATLVRGIYGELFF. Here the CDR3 DNA reads TGTGCCAGCAGTGCGACCTTGGTCAGGGGGATTTACGGGGAGCTGTTTTTT.

The rearrangement links TRBV14 to TRBJ2-3; 7 bases map to TRBD2. CDR1 SGHDN and CDR2 FVKESK come from the germline V gene. V shed 3 bases and J 4 bases; nucleotides not matched to a gene: 7. The CDR3 covers 15 residues. For the CDR3, the DNA is TGTGCCAGCAGCCAGGGGGTGAGCGGGGCAGATACGCAGTATTTT. This translates into CASSQGVSGADTQYF.

This clone came up once. The gene calls are TRBV28 and TRBJ1-1; D is undetermined. Trimming cost V 8 bases and J 0 bases, with 10 bases left between them. The germline V gene encodes CDR1 MDHEN and CDR2 SYDVKM. This CDR3 spans 13 amino acids. The CDR3 coding sequence is TGTGCCAGCGCCTCCCTAATGAACACTGAAGCTTTCTTT. Translation: CASASLMNTEAFF.

V usage is TRBV7-2 and J usage is TRBJ1-1, with 10 bases lining up with TRBD1. Germline trimming cut 5 bases from V and 3 bases from J; bases unmatched to any gene: 9. The CDR3 has 16 amino acids. Germline V gives CDR1 SGHTA, CDR2 FQGNSA. The CDR3 DNA follows: TGTGCCAGCAGCCCTAACAGACAGGGGGCGGACACTGAAGCTTTCTTT. Its protein product is CASSPNRQGADTEAFF.

This clone was found a few times. The chain's CDR3 is CASRERTASNQPQHF. In nucleotides, the CDR3 is TGTGCCAGCAGGGAGAGGACAGCCAGCAATCAGCCCCAGCATTTT. V usage is TRBV28 and J usage is TRBJ1-5, with D tentatively TRBD1 (6 bases). Germline V lookup: CDR1 MDHEN, CDR2 SYDVKM. CDR3 length: 15 residues. V lost 6 bases, J lost 1 base, and 13 bases lay in between.

The chain uses TRBV15 and TRBJ2-1, with TRBD2 as a possible D gene (5 bases). V lost 1 base and J 2 bases, leaving 12 bases between the germline ends. Germline CDR1 LNHNV, CDR2 YYDKDF (reference sequence). CDR3 length: 16 amino acids. The CDR3 loop reads CATSRAAGVTYNEQFF. CDR3 DNA sequence: TGTGCCACCAGCAGAGCGGCGGGTGTTACCTACAATGAGCAGTTCTTC.